This TCR beta chain was sequenced in a study of T-cell memory formation after mild COVID-19. Study summary: Largely donor-specific TCR clusters were found.

A few counts support this clonotype. Its antigen is not known. The length of the CDR3 is 15 residues. Germline CDR1 is LGHDT and CDR2 is YNNKEL (reference sequence). V lost 2 bases and J 7 bases, leaving 15 bases between the germline ends. Constant-segment primers and 5'RACE yielded cDNA libraries for TCR alpha and TCR beta, each carrying sample barcodes and UMIs. Each CDR3 protein is one row after TCRdb ran MiXCR on the 5' RACE reads. This table has hundreds of thousands of distinct CDR3 sequences, roughly 25% appearing once. Study-wide results and limits: Clones that contracted clustered mainly in CM and EM if CD4+ and in EMRA if CD8+.

The V call is TRBV3-1, the J call TRBJ2-1; D is undetermined. The source of this sequence is an adult woman who had mild COVID-19 (a few samples of this study predate the infection). Cell type and time point are not known. Source material: PBMCs or a T cell subset sorted from them (not recorded which). The CDR3 loop reads CASSQRSGLKNEQFF. The DNA of the CDR3 is TGTGCCAGCAGCCAAAGGTCCGGGTTAAAAAATGAGCAGTTCTTC.